A selection of T cell receptor beta chains follows, all from one sample in a study of T-cell reconstitution after alpha-beta-depleted transplantation in children. Each CDR3 protein gets one entry after TCRdb re-called the PCR reads with MiXCR. The profile shows some 460,000 distinct CDR3 sequences, 15% to 20% of them singletons. This material consisted of PBMCs, mostly from graft donor cells, taken 360 days after TCRalphabeta/CD19-depleted stem cell transplant. All receptors derive from a boy under two years old who had a stem cell transplant for Wiskott-Aldrich syndrome, so the T cells may come from the graft donor. Each CDR3 is given with its conserved first and last residue. The D gene is left open where the match is weak. Part of the rows lack a size; the others show once, few, many or a class for expanded clones.

>-|TRBJ2-1|-|TRBV7-2
TGTGCCAGCAGCTTACTCGGTGGTCATGAGCAGTTCTTC
CASSLLGGHEQFF
>TRBD2|TRBJ2-7|-|TRBV7-9
TGTGCCAGCAGCTTTTATGCTAGCGGGGGAGAGCAGTACTTC
CASSFYASGGEQYF
>-|TRBJ1-1|-|TRBV29-1
TGCAGCGGATTCGGCAGACCCTACTGGGAAGCTTTCTTT
CSGFGRPYWEAFF
>TRBD1|TRBJ2-7|-|TRBV5-1
TGCGCCAGCAGTCAGAGAAGACAGGGCTACGAGCAGTACTTC
CASSQRRQGYEQYF
>-|TRBJ2-1|few|TRBV11-2
TGTGCCAGCAGCTTTAGACTTCCCGCGTTGAGCTCCTACAATGAGCAGTTCTTC
CASSFRLPALSSYNEQFF
>-|TRBJ2-7|-|TRBV28
TGTGCCAGCAGTTTTGACACCTACGAGCAGTACTTC
CASSFDTYEQYF
>TRBD1|TRBJ2-1|-|TRBV6-2/TRBV6-3
TGTGCCAGCACCCGGCAGGGGGTAATCAATGAGCAGTTCTTC
CASTRQGVINEQFF
>TRBD1|TRBJ2-5|-|TRBV12-3/TRBV12-4
TGTGCCAGCAGCCCCCAGGGGGCGCGGGAGACCCAGTACTTC
CASSPQGARETQYF
>-|TRBJ2-3|-|TRBV29-1
TGCAGCGCCGAAAGGGCCCCTCAGTATTTT
CSAERAPQYF
>-|TRBJ2-3|few|TRBV5-1
TGCGCCAGCCACACTCCTACAGATACGCAGTATTTT
CASHTPTDTQYF
>-|TRBJ2-1|-|TRBV24-1
TGTGCCACCAGTGACTCGGGTCCGGAGGGATCGAATGAGCAGTTCTTC
CATSDSGPEGSNEQFF
>-|TRBJ1-1|few|TRBV6-5
TGTGCCAGCAGTCATAAGAAATTTACTGAAGCTTTCTTT
CASSHKKFTEAFF
>-|TRBJ2-2|-|TRBV7-9
TGTGCCAGCAGCTTAGTCCTGCCGACCACCGGGGAGCTGTTTTTT
CASSLVLPTTGELFF
>TRBD1|TRBJ2-1|many|TRBV10-3
TGTGCCCTCCGCCCAGGGGGCGGGAACAATGAGCAGTTCTTC
CALRPGGGNNEQFF
>-|TRBJ2-4|few|TRBV6-1
TGTGCCAGCAGGGGGCAGCCCAAAAACATTCAGTACTTC
CASRGQPKNIQYF
>-|TRBJ2-3|-|TRBV12-3/TRBV12-4
TGTGCCAGCAGAGGGCCATCCACAGATACGCAGTATTTT
CASRGPSTDTQYF
>-|TRBJ2-1|-|TRBV12-3/TRBV12-4
TGTGCCAGCAGTTTAGAGGCGGGGATCTACAATGAGCAGTTCTTC
CASSLEAGIYNEQFF
>TRBD2|TRBJ2-3|-|TRBV5-1
TGCGCCAGCAGCTTGAAACTAGCGACAGATACGCAGTATTTT
CASSLKLATDTQYF
>TRBD1|TRBJ2-3|-|TRBV4-3
TGCGCCAGCAGCCCAAGAACAGGGGTTGGAGATACGCAGTATTTT
CASSPRTGVGDTQYF
>-|TRBJ2-3|-|TRBV13
TGTGCCAGCAGCTTGAGGGCGGGGAGAGGGGATACGCAGTATTTT
CASSLRAGRGDTQYF
>-|TRBJ2-1|-|TRBV4-2
TGTGCCAGCAGCCAAGAGGGGGGCCTCTACAATGAGCAGTTCTTC
CASSQEGGLYNEQFF
>-|TRBJ2-4|few|TRBV29-1
TGCAGCGTTGTAATGGCGACGGTTTTAGCCAAAAACATTCAGTACTTC
CSVVMATVLAKNIQYF
>-|TRBJ2-2|few|TRBV7-9
TGTGCCAGCAGCTTGGTCGGCTCCAACACCGGGGAGCTGTTTTTT
CASSLVGSNTGELFF
>-|TRBJ2-2|-|TRBV4-2
TGTGCCAGCAGCCCTCCGACAGAGGCCGGGGAGCTGTTTTTT
CASSPPTEAGELFF
>-|TRBJ2-7|few|TRBV12-3/TRBV12-4
TGTGCCAGCAGTTTAGCGCGGGTATTCTCCTACGAGCAGTACTTC
CASSLARVFSYEQYF
>TRBD1|TRBJ1-1|-|TRBV5-1
TGCGCCAGCAGCCCATACAGGGGGCAAAGGTTTTTGATGGACACTGAAGCTTTCTTT
CASSPYRGQRFLMDTEAFF
>-|TRBJ2-1|few|TRBV4-3
TGCGCCAGCAGCCAAGGGGCTAATGAGCAGTTCTTC
CASSQGANEQFF
>TRBD1|TRBJ2-7|few|TRBV12-3/TRBV12-4
TGTGCCAGCAGCTCGGACAGGGTCGAGCAGTACTTC
CASSSDRVEQYF
>-|TRBJ2-1|-|TRBV11-2
TGTGCCAGCAGCTTAGGGTGGGGCGGGAACTACAATGAGCAGTTCTTC
CASSLGWGGNYNEQFF
>TRBD2|TRBJ2-1|many|TRBV24-1
TGTGCCACCAGTGATTTGGGCGGGGGTAGCTCCTACAATGAGCAGTTCTTC
CATSDLGGGSSYNEQFF
>TRBD1|TRBJ1-1|few|TRBV4-2
TGTGCCAGCAGCCAAGGACAGGGAGAAGTCACTGAAGCTTTCTTT
CASSQGQGEVTEAFF
>-|TRBJ2-1|-|TRBV6-2/TRBV6-3
TGTGCCAGCAGTTCCCTCTTCGGGAAGGCCGTCTATGAGCAGTTCTTC
CASSSLFGKAVYEQFF
>TRBD1|TRBJ2-3|few|TRBV24-1
TGTGCCACCAGTGATTTAATGGACAGGGTAGATACGCAGTATTTT
CATSDLMDRVDTQYF
>-|TRBJ2-7|-|TRBV21-1
TGTGCCAGCACTCGCCGGGGACGTCGGCCTCGGGAGACCCACGAGCAGTACTTC
CASTRRGRRPRETHEQYF
>-|TRBJ1-2|-|TRBV6-1
TGTGCCAGCAGTGGTGGGGATGACTATGGCTACACCTTC
CASSGGDDYGYTF
>-|TRBJ2-5|-|TRBV7-6
TGTGCCAGCAGAAGTTCCGGTTGGGGGAAAGAGACCCAGTACTTC
CASRSSGWGKETQYF
>TRBD1|TRBJ2-7|few|TRBV6-5
TGTGCCAGCAGTTACCGCCGGACAGGGAAGGGCTACGAGCAGTACTTC
CASSYRRTGKGYEQYF
>TRBD1|TRBJ1-3|-|TRBV4-1
TGCGCCAGCAGCCAAGAGACAGGGAGCTCTGGAAACACCATATATTTT
CASSQETGSSGNTIYF
>TRBD2|TRBJ2-1|-|TRBV4-1
TGCGCCAGCAGCCAAGTGGTTGGGACTAGCGGGGTCAATGAGCAGTTCTTC
CASSQVVGTSGVNEQFF
>-|TRBJ1-1|-|TRBV20-1
TGCAGTGCTAGTGGCCCATTTGCTAACACTGAAGCTTTCTTT
CSASGPFANTEAFF
>-|TRBJ2-1|-|TRBV10-3
TGTGCCATTAGGGTTGGGGTACATGGGAATGAGCAGTTCTTC
CAIRVGVHGNEQFF
>-|TRBJ1-2|-|TRBV2
TGTGCCAGCAGAGCCACCGGGAGTCTCTACACCTTC
CASRATGSLYTF
>TRBD1|TRBJ2-7|few|TRBV7-9
TGTGCCAGCAGCTTGGGTACGGGACAGGAGCAGTACTTC
CASSLGTGQEQYF
>-|TRBJ2-1|-|TRBV5-5
TGTGCCAGCAGCTTGGGTCAGTTCTTC
CASSLGQFF
>-|TRBJ2-1|-|TRBV5-6
TGTGCCAGGAGCCGCGGACTGTACAATGAGCAGTTCTTC
CARSRGLYNEQFF
>TRBD1|TRBJ2-5|-|TRBV5-5
TGTGCCAGCAGCTCTGCCCCCGGGACAGCTCAAGAGACCCAGTACTTC
CASSSAPGTAQETQYF
>TRBD2|TRBJ2-5|-|TRBV11-1
TGTGCCAGCAGCCTCCTAGCGGGAGTAGGAGAGACCCAGTACTTC
CASSLLAGVGETQYF